This is a list of T cell receptor beta chains from one sample in a study of T cell responses to AZD1222 COVID-19 vaccine. The repertoire was sequenced with immunoSEQ multiplex PCR; TCRdb's copy has only in-frame clones and lacks some. The data contain 150,000 to 200,000 clones, almost 95% of them singletons. This specimen consisted of peripheral blood, obtained on day 0 of AZD1222 vaccination. These receptors were taken from an adult in good health. CDR3s include the opening cysteine and the closing phenylalanine or tryptophan. The order of the fields is D gene, J gene, clone size, V gene, CDR3 DNA, CDR3 protein. A D gene is named only where the DNA matches it firmly. Size tells how often a clone was seen (once, few, many) or the class of an expanded clone, and some rows leave it out.

>-|TRBJ1-5|-|TRBV27
TGTGCCAGCAGTCTACGGGGGATCAATCAGCCCCAGCATTTT
CASSLRGINQPQHF
>-|TRBJ1-4|-|TRBV5-1
TGCGCCAGCAGCCCCGGTTTGGGGGGCACTAATGAAAAACTGTTTTTT
CASSPGLGGTNEKLFF
>-|TRBJ1-5|-|TRBV5-6
TGTGCCAGCAGCTTGTATGCAGGGGTCAATCAGCCCCAGCATTTT
CASSLYAGVNQPQHF
>TRBD1|TRBJ2-2|-|TRBV28
TGTGCCAGCAGTTTTGGGGACAGGGGATTCACCGGGGAGCTGTTTTTT
CASSFGDRGFTGELFF
>TRBD1|TRBJ2-7|-|TRBV19
TGTGCCAGTAGTCCGACAGGGGGTAACTACGAGCAGTACTTC
CASSPTGGNYEQYF
>TRBD1|TRBJ2-3|-|TRBV18
TGTGCCAGCTCACCACCTGGGGGCGGACAGGGCGACACAGATACGCAGTATTTT
CASSPPGGGQGDTDTQYF
>TRBD1|TRBJ1-3|-|TRBV15
TGTGCCACCAGCAGAGACAGGGGGCGAGGAAACACCATATATTTT
CATSRDRGRGNTIYF
>-|TRBJ2-2|-|TRBV7-9
TGTGCCAGCAGCTCCGAATCCCTAGGGGCCGGGGAGCTGTTTTTT
CASSSESLGAGELFF
>TRBD1|TRBJ2-7|once|TRBV19
TGTGCCAGTAGATCCGGGACAGGACCCTACGAGCAGTACTTC
CASRSGTGPYEQYF
>TRBD2|TRBJ2-7|-|TRBV27
TGTGCCAGCAGTTTACGGCGGGAGTGGTACGAGCAGTACTTC
CASSLRREWYEQYF
>TRBD1|TRBJ2-5|-|TRBV6-2/TRBV6-3
TGTGCCAGCAGTTATGGGCCAGGGGGCGCGGAGACCCAGTACTTC
CASSYGPGGAETQYF
>-|TRBJ2-2|-|TRBV5-4
TGTGCCAGCAGCTTAGCCCTCAGCACCGGGGAGCTGTTTTTT
CASSLALSTGELFF
>-|TRBJ1-3|-|TRBV6-5
TGTGCCAGCAGTTACCAACCGGGCCTCGCCGGAAACACCATATATTTT
CASSYQPGLAGNTIYF
>-|TRBJ2-3|-|TRBV18
TGTGCCAGCTCACCAATCCCGAAGGGTACAGATACGCAGTATTTT
CASSPIPKGTDTQYF
>-|TRBJ1-4|-|TRBV6-1
TGTGCCAGCAGTGAATTTAGTCAGGGGAGCGAAAAACTGTTTTTT
CASSEFSQGSEKLFF
>TRBD1|TRBJ2-1|-|TRBV6-5
TGTGCCAGCAGCCGGACAGGGACTAATGAGCAGTTCTTC
CASSRTGTNEQFF
>-|TRBJ2-2|-|TRBV25-1
TGTGCCAGCAGTGAGGTTTCCAGGCACGCCGGGGAGCTGTTTTTT
CASSEVSRHAGELFF
>-|TRBJ2-7|-|TRBV5-1
TGCGCCAGCAGCTTGGCGTCTGGAACCTACGAGCAGTACTTC
CASSLASGTYEQYF
>TRBD2|TRBJ2-2|-|TRBV7-2
TGTGCCAGCAGCTTGGACATAGCGGGAGTAAACACCGGGGAGCTGTTTTTT
CASSLDIAGVNTGELFF
>-|TRBJ2-3|-|TRBV5-1
TGCGCCAGCCACACGGACATCTCTAGCACAGATACGCAGTATTTT
CASHTDISSTDTQYF
>-|TRBJ2-7|once|TRBV20-1
TGCAGTGCTAGTTTGGGTCTTGGTGGGAGGAGATCCTCCGAGCAGTACTTC
CSASLGLGGRRSSEQYF
>-|TRBJ1-2|once|TRBV6-5
TGTGCCAGCAGTCTGGGGGGCGGCTATGGCTACACCTTC
CASSLGGGYGYTF
>-|TRBJ2-1|-|TRBV2
TGTGCCAGCAGTGGGCTTGGAGGAGCTAGCTCCTACAATGAGCAGTTCTTC
CASSGLGGASSYNEQFF
>TRBD2|TRBJ2-2|once|TRBV7-2
TGTGCCAGCGGATTGGGACTAGCGGGATTTCGGACCGGGGAGCTGTTTTTT
CASGLGLAGFRTGELFF
>TRBD2|TRBJ2-2|-|TRBV7-8
TGTGCCAGCAGCCCCTTAGTAGGACTAGCGGGAGTCACCGGGGAGCTGTTTTTT
CASSPLVGLAGVTGELFF
>-|TRBJ1-1|-|TRBV7-6
TGTGCCAGCAGCCGTAACGTTGAAGCTTTCTTT
CASSRNVEAFF
>TRBD2|TRBJ2-7|-|TRBV9
TGTGCCAGCAGCCCCCGACTAGCGGGAGGAATGGGTGAGCAGTACTTC
CASSPRLAGGMGEQYF
>-|TRBJ1-1|-|TRBV5-5
TGTGCCAGCAGCTTGGAGGAGGGAAGGTACACTGAAGCTTTCTTT
CASSLEEGRYTEAFF
>-|TRBJ2-1|-|TRBV10-3
TGTGCCACCTCGCCGGCAGGGGAGCATGAGCAGTTCTTC
CATSPAGEHEQFF
>-|TRBJ1-4|-|TRBV30
TGTGCCTGGAACCGGGGCTCTAATGAAAAACTGTTTTTT
CAWNRGSNEKLFF
>TRBD1|TRBJ1-2|-|TRBV15
TGTGCCACCAGCAGAGAACAGGGGACTAACTATGGCTACACCTTC
CATSREQGTNYGYTF
>TRBD2|TRBJ2-7|-|TRBV20-1
TGCAGTGCTAGTAAGATTCTAGCGGGAATTGTCTCCTACGAGCAGTACTTC
CSASKILAGIVSYEQYF
>-|TRBJ2-1|-|TRBV3-1/TRBV3-2
TGTGCCAGCAGCCCCCAGGGGATGGCGGGGTTGGGGTATGAGCAGTTCTTC
CASSPQGMAGLGYEQFF
>TRBD1|TRBJ1-1|-|TRBV2
TGTGCCAGCAGACTACGGGACAGGGGTAAAGCTTTCTTT
CASRLRDRGKAFF
>TRBD2|TRBJ2-1|-|TRBV6-2/TRBV6-3
TGTGCCAGCAGTTACCTTTTAGGAGCGGGAGCGGACAATGAGCAGTTCTTC
CASSYLLGAGADNEQFF
>TRBD1|TRBJ2-7|few|TRBV7-9
TGTGCCAGCAGCTTAGGCGGGGGTTTTGGACAGGGGTACTACGAGCAGTACTTC
CASSLGGGFGQGYYEQYF
>TRBD2|TRBJ2-1|once|TRBV28
TGTGCCAGCAGTTTATACCCGGCTAGCGGGAGGAATGAGCAGTTCTTC
CASSLYPASGRNEQFF
>-|TRBJ1-4|-|TRBV7-8
TGTGCCAGCAGCTTGGGGGGGATTGCTGAAAAACTGTTTTTT
CASSLGGIAEKLFF
>TRBD2|TRBJ2-1|-|TRBV30
TGTGCCGTTCGACTAGCGGGTGAGCAGTTCTTC
CAVRLAGEQFF
>TRBD2|TRBJ2-1|-|TRBV7-6
TGTGCCAGCAGCTTAAATGGGAGGCTAGCGGCCTACAATGAGCAGTTCTTC
CASSLNGRLAAYNEQFF
>TRBD1|TRBJ1-2|-|TRBV29-1
TGCAGCGTTGCCGGGACAGTCTATGGCTACACCTTC
CSVAGTVYGYTF